A selection of T cell receptor beta chains follows, all from one sample in a study of radiotherapy plus CTLA-4 blockade in lung cancer. The method was immunoSEQ multiplex PCR; TCRdb's version includes in-frame clones alone and lacks a portion of them. The table has approximately 80,000 clones, 78% seen once. The sample consisted of peripheral blood, taken from a patient treated with radiotherapy plus ipilimumab. The source of these receptors is a human donor with non-small cell lung cancer whose response to radiotherapy plus ipilimumab could not be evaluated. Some clones in this sample may be carry-over from other donors' samples. CDR3s leave out the opening cysteine and the closing phenylalanine or tryptophan. The order of the fields is V gene, J gene, clone size, CDR3 protein. For some rows the clone size is stated as once, few or many, or as a class when expanded; others skip it.

V gene: TRBV9
J gene: TRBJ1-6
clone size: .
CDR3 protein: ASGERFMSSYNSPLH

V gene: TRBV6-6
J gene: TRBJ2-1
clone size: .
CDR3 protein: ATPGLPGEQF

V gene: TRBV28
J gene: TRBJ1-1
clone size: .
CDR3 protein: ASSPWGENTEAF

V gene: TRBV2
J gene: TRBJ2-2
clone size: .
CDR3 protein: ASSVDDLGLAGGLF

V gene: TRBV5-1
J gene: TRBJ1-4
clone size: .
CDR3 protein: ASRPGQALNEKLF

V gene: TRBV9
J gene: TRBJ1-6
clone size: .
CDR3 protein: ASSPQRGSENSPLH

V gene: TRBV5-1
J gene: TRBJ1-2
clone size: .
CDR3 protein: ASSLTNSNYGYT

V gene: TRBV28
J gene: TRBJ1-2
clone size: .
CDR3 protein: ASSFPTGMGYGYT

V gene: TRBV5-6
J gene: TRBJ2-7
clone size: few
CDR3 protein: ASSTGTQSEQY

V gene: TRBV7-9
J gene: TRBJ2-6
clone size: .
CDR3 protein: ASSVPGQSSGANVLT

V gene: TRBV5-1
J gene: TRBJ1-1
clone size: .
CDR3 protein: ASSLEGSGEAF

V gene: TRBV7-6
J gene: TRBJ2-1
clone size: .
CDR3 protein: ASSLEGLAAYNEQF

V gene: TRBV18
J gene: TRBJ2-5
clone size: few
CDR3 protein: ASSPGGETQY

V gene: TRBV4-2
J gene: TRBJ2-3
clone size: .
CDR3 protein: ASSQDGLASLTQY

V gene: TRBV10-3
J gene: TRBJ1-1
clone size: once
CDR3 protein: AISALDRETEAF

V gene: TRBV6-6
J gene: TRBJ1-2
clone size: .
CDR3 protein: ASSPSGGSNYGYT

V gene: TRBV6-1
J gene: TRBJ1-2
clone size: once
CDR3 protein: ASSYLYGYT

V gene: TRBV7-9
J gene: TRBJ2-5
clone size: .
CDR3 protein: ASSQTGLPQETQY

V gene: TRBV7-9
J gene: TRBJ1-1
clone size: few
CDR3 protein: ASSLSGNTEAF

V gene: TRBV7-2
J gene: TRBJ2-7
clone size: once
CDR3 protein: ASSRIRGGREQY

V gene: TRBV5-5
J gene: TRBJ2-5
clone size: .
CDR3 protein: ASSSLVQETQY

V gene: TRBV27
J gene: TRBJ1-6
clone size: .
CDR3 protein: ASSASMIPNSPLH

V gene: TRBV4-1
J gene: TRBJ2-7
clone size: .
CDR3 protein: ASSPGTLGYEQY

V gene: TRBV7-8
J gene: TRBJ2-3
clone size: .
CDR3 protein: ASSLERHSTDTQY

V gene: TRBV28
J gene: TRBJ1-5
clone size: few
CDR3 protein: ASSFRQGKDPHQPQH

V gene: TRBV2
J gene: TRBJ2-1
clone size: .
CDR3 protein: ASSVERDRAGEQL

V gene: TRBV21-1
J gene: TRBJ2-7
clone size: .
CDR3 protein: ASSKARNRGSNPSYEQY

V gene: TRBV28
J gene: TRBJ1-2
clone size: .
CDR3 protein: ASSTGQGARRNYGYT

V gene: TRBV10-3
J gene: TRBJ1-4
clone size: .
CDR3 protein: AISIGRGANEKLF

V gene: TRBV29-1
J gene: TRBJ2-2
clone size: .
CDR3 protein: SVEGSGGNTGELF

V gene: TRBV9
J gene: TRBJ2-1
clone size: .
CDR3 protein: ASSDFFSGGVERGEQF

V gene: TRBV9
J gene: TRBJ2-7
clone size: .
CDR3 protein: ASSVGNRAPYEQY

V gene: TRBV2
J gene: TRBJ1-2
clone size: .
CDR3 protein: ASTITDRGTGGYT

V gene: TRBV9
J gene: TRBJ1-3
clone size: .
CDR3 protein: ASSPGNTIY

V gene: TRBV7-2
J gene: TRBJ2-3
clone size: .
CDR3 protein: ASGTTSGGAATQY

V gene: TRBV29-1
J gene: TRBJ2-7
clone size: few
CDR3 protein: SVLRGDRATHEQY

V gene: TRBV5-1
J gene: TRBJ2-2
clone size: once
CDR3 protein: ASSLVAGSNTGELF

V gene: TRBV19
J gene: TRBJ2-3
clone size: .
CDR3 protein: ASKMTGTIGTDTQY

V gene: TRBV7-2
J gene: TRBJ1-6
clone size: .
CDR3 protein: ASSPTVNSPLH

V gene: TRBV5-1
J gene: TRBJ2-7
clone size: .
CDR3 protein: ASSQKHTFSYEQY

V gene: TRBV19
J gene: TRBJ2-1
clone size: .
CDR3 protein: ASSIMGGSHNEQF

V gene: TRBV2
J gene: TRBJ1-1
clone size: .
CDR3 protein: ASSEGARGPAEAF

V gene: TRBV4-1
J gene: TRBJ1-2
clone size: once
CDR3 protein: ASSPIGGFYGYT

V gene: TRBV7-9
J gene: TRBJ1-2
clone size: .
CDR3 protein: ASSLILGYT

V gene: TRBV7-2
J gene: TRBJ1-5
clone size: .
CDR3 protein: ASSLRDSGQPQH

V gene: TRBV2
J gene: TRBJ2-7
clone size: .
CDR3 protein: ASAAGGRYEQY

V gene: TRBV4-2
J gene: TRBJ2-1
clone size: .
CDR3 protein: ASSQAGGGQYNEQF

V gene: TRBV5-1
J gene: TRBJ1-2
clone size: once
CDR3 protein: ASSLNSLNYGYT

V gene: TRBV7-9
J gene: TRBJ2-5
clone size: .
CDR3 protein: ASTNPPAGAFLEAETQY

V gene: TRBV6-1
J gene: TRBJ1-1
clone size: .
CDR3 protein: ASSGGWTVMNTEAF

V gene: TRBV18
J gene: TRBJ1-4
clone size: .
CDR3 protein: ASSHGHGGVMELF

V gene: TRBV29-1
J gene: TRBJ2-5
clone size: .
CDR3 protein: SADGQGYQETQY

V gene: TRBV6-1
J gene: TRBJ1-6
clone size: .
CDR3 protein: ASRAGDNSPLH

V gene: TRBV7-2
J gene: TRBJ1-2
clone size: .
CDR3 protein: ASSLAYQNHGYT

V gene: TRBV29-1
J gene: TRBJ2-2
clone size: .
CDR3 protein: SVERQEANTGELF

V gene: TRBV6-6
J gene: TRBJ1-3
clone size: few
CDR3 protein: ASSPSGGPGNTIY

V gene: TRBV19
J gene: TRBJ2-3
clone size: .
CDR3 protein: ASSALLTSGGRDTQY